This T cell receptor (beta chain) emerged from a study of T-cell reconstitution after alpha-beta-depleted transplantation in children. Study-level points and caveats: Diversity and T-cell counts at one year after transplant derived mostly from new T cells.

Germline V CDR1 and CDR2: SQVTM, ANQGSEA. The CDR3 is 14 residues long. J lost 3 bases, V lost 6 bases, and 6 bases had no gene match. Unique molecular identifiers were built into the TCRbeta library. TCRdb passed the PCR reads through MiXCR, listing each CDR3 protein once. Of around 580,000 distinct CDR3 sequences listed, more than 20% were seen once; the top ten hold under 45%. Comments on this clonotype: The target antigen is unknown.

V is TRBV29-1 and J is TRBJ2-1; TRBD1 matches at 9 bases. Sequenced material: PBMCs, taken before TCRalphabeta/CD19-depleted stem cell transplant. This receptor was obtained from a boy younger than two with Wiskott-Aldrich syndrome, due to receive a stem cell transplant. The CDR3 reads CSVQRDRDYNEQFF. For the CDR3, the DNA is TGCAGCGTCCAGAGGGACAGGGACTACAATGAGCAGTTCTTC.